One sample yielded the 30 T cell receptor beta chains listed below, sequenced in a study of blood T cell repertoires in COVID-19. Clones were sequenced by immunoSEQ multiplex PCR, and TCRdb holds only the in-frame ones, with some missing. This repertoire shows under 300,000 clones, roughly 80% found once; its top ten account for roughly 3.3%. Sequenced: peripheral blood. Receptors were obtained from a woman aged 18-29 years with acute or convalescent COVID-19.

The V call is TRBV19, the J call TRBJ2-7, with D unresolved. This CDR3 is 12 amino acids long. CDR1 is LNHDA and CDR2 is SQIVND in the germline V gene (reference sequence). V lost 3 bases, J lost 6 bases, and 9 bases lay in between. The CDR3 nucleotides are TGTGCCAGTAGTATCAATCCAGGCGAGCAGTACTTC. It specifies CASSINPGEQYF.

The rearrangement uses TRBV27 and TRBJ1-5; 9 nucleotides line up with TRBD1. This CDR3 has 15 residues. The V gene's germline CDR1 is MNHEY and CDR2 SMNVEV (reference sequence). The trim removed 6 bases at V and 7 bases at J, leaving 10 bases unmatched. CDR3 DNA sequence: TGTGCCAGCAGCGGACAGGGGAAGAAGAAACAGCCCCAGCATTTT. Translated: CASSGQGKKKQPQHF.

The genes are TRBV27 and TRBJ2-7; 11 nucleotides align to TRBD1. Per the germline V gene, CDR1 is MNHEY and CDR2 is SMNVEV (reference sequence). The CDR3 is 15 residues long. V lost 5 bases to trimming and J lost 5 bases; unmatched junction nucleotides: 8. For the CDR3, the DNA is TGTGCCAGCAGTCCTACACGGACAGGGGGCCACGAGCAGTACTTC. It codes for CASSPTRTGGHEQYF.

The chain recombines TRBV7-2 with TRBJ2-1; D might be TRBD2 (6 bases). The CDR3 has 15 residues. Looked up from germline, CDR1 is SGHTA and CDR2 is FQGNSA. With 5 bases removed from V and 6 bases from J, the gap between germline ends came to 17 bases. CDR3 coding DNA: TGTGCCAGCAGCCAGGCCTGGCGGGGAACCAATGAGCAGTTCTTC. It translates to CASSQAWRGTNEQFF.

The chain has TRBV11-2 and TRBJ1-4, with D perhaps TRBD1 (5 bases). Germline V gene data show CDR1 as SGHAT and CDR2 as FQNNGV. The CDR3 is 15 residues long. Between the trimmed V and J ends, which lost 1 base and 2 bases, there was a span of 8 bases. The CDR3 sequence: CASSLGQTTNEKLFF. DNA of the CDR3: TGTGCCAGCAGCTTAGGACAGACTACTAATGAAAAACTGTTTTTT.

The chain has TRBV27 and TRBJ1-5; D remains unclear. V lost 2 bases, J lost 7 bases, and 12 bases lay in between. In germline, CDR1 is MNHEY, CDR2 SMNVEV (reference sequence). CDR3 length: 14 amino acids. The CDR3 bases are TGTGCCAGCAGTTTAGTCGGGGAGGGCCAGCCCCAGCATTTT. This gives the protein CASSLVGEGQPQHF.

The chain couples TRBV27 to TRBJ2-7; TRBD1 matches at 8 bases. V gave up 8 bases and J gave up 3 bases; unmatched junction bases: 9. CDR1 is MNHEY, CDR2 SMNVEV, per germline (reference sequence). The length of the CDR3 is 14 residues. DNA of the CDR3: TGTGCCAGCGGGGAGACAGGGGTCCTCTACGAGCAGTACTTC. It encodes CASGETGVLYEQYF.

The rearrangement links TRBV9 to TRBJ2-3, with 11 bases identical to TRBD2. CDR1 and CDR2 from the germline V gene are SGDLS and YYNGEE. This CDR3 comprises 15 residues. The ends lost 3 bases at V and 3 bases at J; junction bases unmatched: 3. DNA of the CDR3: TGTGCCAGCAGCGAATGGACTAGCGGGACAGATACGCAGTATTTT. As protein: CASSEWTSGTDTQYF.

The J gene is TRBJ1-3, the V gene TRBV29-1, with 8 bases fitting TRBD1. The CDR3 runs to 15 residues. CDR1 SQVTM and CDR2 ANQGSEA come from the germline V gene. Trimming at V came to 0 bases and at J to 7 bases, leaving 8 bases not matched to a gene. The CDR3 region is CSVEDFFPGGNTIYF. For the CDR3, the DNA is TGCAGCGTTGAAGATTTCTTTCCAGGGGGCAACACCATATATTTT.

The CDR3: CASSARGGVVTEAFF. The CDR3 nucleotides are TGTGCCAGCAGCGCCCGGGGAGGGGTGGTCACTGAAGCTTTCTTT. The chain links TRBV9 to TRBJ1-1; possible D gene TRBD1, 5 bases. With 3 bases removed from V and 4 bases from J, the gap between germline ends came to 16 bases. CDR1 and CDR2 (germline): SGDLS, YYNGEE. This CDR3 has 15 residues.

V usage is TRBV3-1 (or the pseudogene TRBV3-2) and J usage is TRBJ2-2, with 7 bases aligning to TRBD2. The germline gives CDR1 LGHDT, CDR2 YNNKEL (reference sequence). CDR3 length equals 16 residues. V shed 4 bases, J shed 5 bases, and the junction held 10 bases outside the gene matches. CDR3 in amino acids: CASSPHAGVMTGELFF. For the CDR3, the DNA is TGTGCCAGCAGCCCCCACGCGGGAGTAATGACCGGGGAGCTGTTTTTT.

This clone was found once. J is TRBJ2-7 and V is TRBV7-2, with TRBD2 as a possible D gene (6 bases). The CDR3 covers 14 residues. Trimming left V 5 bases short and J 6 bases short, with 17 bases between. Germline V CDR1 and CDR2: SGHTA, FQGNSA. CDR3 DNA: TGTGCCAGCAGCCCCGGGGGAGTTCTCTTCGAGCAGTACTTC. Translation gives CASSPGGVLFEQYF. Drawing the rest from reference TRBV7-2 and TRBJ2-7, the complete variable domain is GAGVSQSPSNKVTEKGKDVELRCDPISGHTALYWYRQSLGQGLEFLIYFQGNSAPDKSGLPSDRFSAERTGGSVSTLTIQRTQQEDSAVYLCASSPGGVLFEQYFGPGTRLTVT.

The CDR3 sequence is CASSNRGTGPSPAKNIQYF. CDR3 nucleotides: TGTGCCAGCAGCAACCGCGGGACAGGGCCTTCTCCGGCCAAAAACATTCAGTACTTC. This chain links TRBV14 with TRBJ2-4; 9 bases match TRBD1. The CDR3 covers 19 residues. Germline V lookup: CDR1 SGHDN, CDR2 FVKESK. V was clipped by 5 bases and J by 1 base; unmatched bases: 15.

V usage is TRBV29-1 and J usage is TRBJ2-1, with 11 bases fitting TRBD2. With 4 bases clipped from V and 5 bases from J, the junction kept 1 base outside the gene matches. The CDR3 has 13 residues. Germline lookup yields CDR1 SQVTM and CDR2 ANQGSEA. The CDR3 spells CSVVTSGNNEQFF. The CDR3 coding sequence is TGCAGCGTTGTGACTAGCGGGAACAATGAGCAGTTCTTC.

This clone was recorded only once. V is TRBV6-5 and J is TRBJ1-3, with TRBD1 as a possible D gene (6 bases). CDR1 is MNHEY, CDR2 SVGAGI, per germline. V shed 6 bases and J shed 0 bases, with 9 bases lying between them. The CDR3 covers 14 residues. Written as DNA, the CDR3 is TGTGCCAGCAGCCAGGGGTACTCTGGAAACACCATATATTTT. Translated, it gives CASSQGYSGNTIYF.

CDR3 sequence: CASSVRLAGASSTDTQYF. DNA for the CDR3: TGCGCCAGCAGCGTGAGACTAGCGGGGGCTTCAAGCACAGATACGCAGTATTTT. The chain joins TRBV5-1 to TRBJ2-3, with 12 bases identical to TRBD2. Per the germline V gene, CDR1 is SGHRS and CDR2 is YFSETQ. Trimming cost V 4 bases and J 0 bases; bases outside gene matches: 9. This CDR3 has 18 residues.

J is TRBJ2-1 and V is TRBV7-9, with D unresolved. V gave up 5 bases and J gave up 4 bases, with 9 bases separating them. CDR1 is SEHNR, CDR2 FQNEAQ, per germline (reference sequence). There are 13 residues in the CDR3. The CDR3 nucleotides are TGTGCCAGCAGCCTAGGAGATTACAATGAGCAGTTCTTC. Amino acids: CASSLGDYNEQFF.

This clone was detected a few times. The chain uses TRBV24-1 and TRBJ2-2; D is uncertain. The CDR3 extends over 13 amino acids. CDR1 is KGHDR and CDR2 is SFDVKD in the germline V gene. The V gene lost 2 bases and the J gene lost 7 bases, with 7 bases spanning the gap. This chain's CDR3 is CATSDSGFGELFF. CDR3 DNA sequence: TGTGCCACCAGTGATTCGGGTTTCGGGGAGCTGTTTTTT.

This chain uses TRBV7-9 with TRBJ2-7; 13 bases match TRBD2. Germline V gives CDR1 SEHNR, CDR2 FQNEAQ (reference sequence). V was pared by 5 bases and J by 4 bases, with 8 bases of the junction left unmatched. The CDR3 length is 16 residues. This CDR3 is CASSQWGTSGTYEQYF. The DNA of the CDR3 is TGTGCCAGCAGCCAATGGGGGACTAGCGGGACATACGAGCAGTACTTC.

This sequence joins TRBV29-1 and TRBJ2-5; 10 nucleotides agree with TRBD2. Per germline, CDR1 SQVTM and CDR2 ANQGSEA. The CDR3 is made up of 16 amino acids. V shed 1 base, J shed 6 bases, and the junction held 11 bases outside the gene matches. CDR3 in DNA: TGCAGCGTTGAAGGGTCTAGCGGGGGCCGCGGGAAGACCCAGTACTTC. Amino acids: CSVEGSSGGRGKTQYF.

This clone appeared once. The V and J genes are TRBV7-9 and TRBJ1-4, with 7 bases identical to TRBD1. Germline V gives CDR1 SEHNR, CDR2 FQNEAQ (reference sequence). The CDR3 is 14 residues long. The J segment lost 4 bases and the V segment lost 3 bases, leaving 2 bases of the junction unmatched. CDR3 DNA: TGTGCCAGCAGCTTGGGGACAGTTAATGAAAAACTGTTTTTT. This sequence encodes CASSLGTVNEKLFF.

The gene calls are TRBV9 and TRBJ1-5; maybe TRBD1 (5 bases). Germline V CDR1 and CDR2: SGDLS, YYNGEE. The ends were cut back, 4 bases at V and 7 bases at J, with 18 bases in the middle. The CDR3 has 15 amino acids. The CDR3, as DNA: TGTGCCAGCAGCCGAGGGAGGGGAGAGGGCCAGCCCCAGCATTTT. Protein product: CASSRGRGEGQPQHF.

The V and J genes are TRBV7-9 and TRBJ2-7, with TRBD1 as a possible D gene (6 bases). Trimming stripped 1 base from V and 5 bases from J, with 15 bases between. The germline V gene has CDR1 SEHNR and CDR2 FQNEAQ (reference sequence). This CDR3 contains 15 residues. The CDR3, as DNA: TGTGCCAGCAGCTTAGTGGACAGCACCCTACACGAGCAGTACTTC. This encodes CASSLVDSTLHEQYF. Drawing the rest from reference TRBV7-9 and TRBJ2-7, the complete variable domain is DTGVSQNPRHKITKRGQNVTFRCDPISEHNRLYWYRQTLGQGPEFLTYFQNEAQLEKSRLLSDRFSAERPKGSFSTLEIQRTEQGDSAMYLCASSLVDSTLHEQYFGPGTRLTVT.

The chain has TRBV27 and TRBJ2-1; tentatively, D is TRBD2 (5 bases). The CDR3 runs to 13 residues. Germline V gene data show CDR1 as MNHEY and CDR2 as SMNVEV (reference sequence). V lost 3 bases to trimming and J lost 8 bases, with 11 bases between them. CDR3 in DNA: TGTGCCAGCAGTTTGAGGACTTACGATGAGCAGTTCTTC. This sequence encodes CASSLRTYDEQFF.

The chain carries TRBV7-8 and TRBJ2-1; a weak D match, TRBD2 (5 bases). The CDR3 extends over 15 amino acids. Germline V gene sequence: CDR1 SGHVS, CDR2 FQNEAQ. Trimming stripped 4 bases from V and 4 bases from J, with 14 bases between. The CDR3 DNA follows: TGTGCCAGCAGCTACCCGACTACCTCATACAATGAGCAGTTCTTC. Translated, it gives CASSYPTTSYNEQFF.

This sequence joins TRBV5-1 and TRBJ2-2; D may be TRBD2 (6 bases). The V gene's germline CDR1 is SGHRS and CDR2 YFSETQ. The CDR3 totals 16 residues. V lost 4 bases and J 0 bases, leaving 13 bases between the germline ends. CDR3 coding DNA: TGCGCCAGCAGCCTCATTAGCGGAGCGAACACCGGGGAGCTGTTTTTT. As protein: CASSLISGANTGELFF.

The CDR3 DNA follows: TGTGCCAGCAGCCAAGATTGGGGAGATGGGGAGCAGTACTTC. Amino acids: CASSQDWGDGEQYF. This chain connects TRBV3-1 (or the pseudogene TRBV3-2) to TRBJ2-7; possible D gene TRBD2, 5 bases. V lost 0 bases and J lost 7, with 13 bases in between. Germline CDR1 LGHDT, CDR2 YNNKEL (reference sequence). CDR3 length: 14 residues.

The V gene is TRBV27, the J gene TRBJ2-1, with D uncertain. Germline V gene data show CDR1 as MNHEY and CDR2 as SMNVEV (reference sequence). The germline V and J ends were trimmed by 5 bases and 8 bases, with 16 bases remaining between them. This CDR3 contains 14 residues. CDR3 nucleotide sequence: TGTGCCAGCAGTCCCAACGCCCGCGGCTATGAGCAGTTCTTC. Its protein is CASSPNARGYEQFF.

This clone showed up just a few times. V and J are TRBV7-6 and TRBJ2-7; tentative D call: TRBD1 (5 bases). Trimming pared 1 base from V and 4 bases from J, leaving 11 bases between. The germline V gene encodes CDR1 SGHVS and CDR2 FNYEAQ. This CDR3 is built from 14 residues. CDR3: CASSLDAGYYEQYF. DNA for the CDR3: TGTGCCAGCAGCTTAGATGCAGGGTATTACGAGCAGTACTTC.

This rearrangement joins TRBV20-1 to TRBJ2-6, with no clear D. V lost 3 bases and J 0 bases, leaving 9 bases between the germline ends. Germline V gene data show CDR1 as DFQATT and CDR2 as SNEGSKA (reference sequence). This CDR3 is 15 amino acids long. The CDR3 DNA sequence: TGCAGTGCTAGTCTTCAGATCTCTGGGGCCAACGTCCTGACTTTC. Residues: CSASLQISGANVLTF.